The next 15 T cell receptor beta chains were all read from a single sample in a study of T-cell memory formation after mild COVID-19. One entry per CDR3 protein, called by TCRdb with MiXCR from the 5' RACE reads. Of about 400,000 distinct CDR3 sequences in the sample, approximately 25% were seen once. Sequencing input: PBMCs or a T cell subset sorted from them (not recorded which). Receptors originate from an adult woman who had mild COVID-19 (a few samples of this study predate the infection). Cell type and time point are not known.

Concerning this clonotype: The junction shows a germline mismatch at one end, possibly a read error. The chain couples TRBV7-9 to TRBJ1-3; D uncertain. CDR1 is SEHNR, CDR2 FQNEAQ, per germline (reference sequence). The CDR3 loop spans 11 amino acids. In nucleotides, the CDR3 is TGTGCCAGCAGCTCCCCGGTAGAGCCGTTCTTT. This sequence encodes CASSSPVEPFF.

This chain's CDR3 is CSALAGDVYEQYF. The CDR3 nucleotides are TGCAGTGCTCTAGCGGGGGACGTCTACGAGCAGTACTTC. The genes are TRBV20-1 and TRBJ2-7, with 10 bases matching TRBD2. Germline values: CDR1 DFQATT, CDR2 SNEGSKA (reference sequence). The CDR3 runs to 13 residues. V was pared by 5 bases and J by 3 bases, with 4 bases of the junction left unmatched.

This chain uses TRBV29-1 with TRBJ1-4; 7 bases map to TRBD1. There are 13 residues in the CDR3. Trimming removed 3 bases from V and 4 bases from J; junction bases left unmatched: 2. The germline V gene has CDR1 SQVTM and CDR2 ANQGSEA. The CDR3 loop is CSVDPGGNEKLFF. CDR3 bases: TGCAGCGTTGATCCAGGGGGTAATGAAAAACTGTTTTTT. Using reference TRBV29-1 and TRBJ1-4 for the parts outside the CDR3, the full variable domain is SAVISQKPSRDICQRGTSLTIQCQVDSQVTMMFWYRQQPGQSLTLIATANQGSEATYESGFVIDKFPISRPNLTFSTLTVSNMSPEDSSIYLCSVDPGGNEKLFFGSGTQLSVL.

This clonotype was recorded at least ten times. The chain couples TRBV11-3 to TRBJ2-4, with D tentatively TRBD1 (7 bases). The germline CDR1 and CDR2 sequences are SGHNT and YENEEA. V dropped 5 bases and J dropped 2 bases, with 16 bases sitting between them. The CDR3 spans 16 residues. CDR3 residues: CASSPGGTAPKNIQYF. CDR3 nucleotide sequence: TGTGCCAGCAGCCCAGGCGGGACAGCGCCCAAAAACATTCAGTACTTC. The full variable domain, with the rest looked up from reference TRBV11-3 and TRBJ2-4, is EAGVVQSPRYKIIEKKQPVAFWCNPISGHNTLYWYLQNLGQGPELLIRYENEEAVDDSQLPKDRFSAERLKGVDSTLKIQPAELGDSAVYLCASSPGGTAPKNIQYFGAGTRLSVL.

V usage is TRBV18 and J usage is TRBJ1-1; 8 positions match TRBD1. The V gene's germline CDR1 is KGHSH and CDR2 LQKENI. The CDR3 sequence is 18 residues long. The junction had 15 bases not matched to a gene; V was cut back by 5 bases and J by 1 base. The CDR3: CASSTYVKTGDKNTEAFF. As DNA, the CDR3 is TGTGCCAGCTCAACCTATGTGAAGACAGGGGACAAGAACACTGAAGCTTTCTTT.

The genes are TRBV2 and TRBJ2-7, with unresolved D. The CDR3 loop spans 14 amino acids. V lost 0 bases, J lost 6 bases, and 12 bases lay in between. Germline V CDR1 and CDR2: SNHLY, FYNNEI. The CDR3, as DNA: TGTGCCAGCAGTGAAGCGCTTCCCACTGGCGAGCAGTACTTC. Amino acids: CASSEALPTGEQYF.

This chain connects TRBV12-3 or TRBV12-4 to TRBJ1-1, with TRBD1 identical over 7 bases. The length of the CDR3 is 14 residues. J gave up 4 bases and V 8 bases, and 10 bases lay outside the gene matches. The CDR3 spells CASGEGATITEAFF. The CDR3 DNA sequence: TGTGCCAGCGGTGAGGGGGCTACCATCACTGAAGCTTTCTTT.

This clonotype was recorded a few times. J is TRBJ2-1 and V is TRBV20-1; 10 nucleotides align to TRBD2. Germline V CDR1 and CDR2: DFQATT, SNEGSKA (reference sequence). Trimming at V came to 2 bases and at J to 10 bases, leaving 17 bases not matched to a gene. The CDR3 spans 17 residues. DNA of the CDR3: TGCAGTGCTAGATCTTATGCAGCTAGCGGGAGTTCGAAGGAGCAGTTCTTC. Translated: CSARSYAASGSSKEQFF.

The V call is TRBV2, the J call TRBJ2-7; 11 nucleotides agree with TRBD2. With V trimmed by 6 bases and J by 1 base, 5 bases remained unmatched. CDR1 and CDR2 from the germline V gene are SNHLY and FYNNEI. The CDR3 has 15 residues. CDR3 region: CASRAGLAASYEQYF. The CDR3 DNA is TGTGCCAGCAGAGCGGGACTAGCGGCTTCCTACGAGCAGTACTTC.

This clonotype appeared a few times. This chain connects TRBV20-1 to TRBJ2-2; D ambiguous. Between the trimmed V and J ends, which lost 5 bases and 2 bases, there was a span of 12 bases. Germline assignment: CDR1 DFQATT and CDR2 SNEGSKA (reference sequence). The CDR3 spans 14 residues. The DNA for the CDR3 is TGCAGTGCTGCCCCCCTTCGAAACACCGGGGAGCTGTTTTTT. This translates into CSAAPLRNTGELFF.

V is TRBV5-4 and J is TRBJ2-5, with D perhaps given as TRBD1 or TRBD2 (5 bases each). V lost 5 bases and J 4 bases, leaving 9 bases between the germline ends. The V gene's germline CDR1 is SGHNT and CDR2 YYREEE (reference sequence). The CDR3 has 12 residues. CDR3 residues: CASSWGRETQYF. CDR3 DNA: TGTGCCAGCAGTTGGGGGAGAGAGACCCAGTACTTC. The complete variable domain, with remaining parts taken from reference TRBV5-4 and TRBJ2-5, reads ETGVTQSPTHLIKTRGQQVTLRCSSQSGHNTVSWYQQALGQGPQFIFQYYREEENGRGNFPPRFSGLQFPNYSSELNVNALELDDSALYLCASSWGRETQYFGPGTRLLVL.

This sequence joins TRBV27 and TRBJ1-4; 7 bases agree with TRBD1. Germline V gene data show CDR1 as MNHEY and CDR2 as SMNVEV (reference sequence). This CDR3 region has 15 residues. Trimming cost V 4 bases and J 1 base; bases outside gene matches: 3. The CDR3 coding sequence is TGTGCCAGCAGTTCATCAGGGGGAACTAATGAAAAACTGTTTTTT. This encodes CASSSSGGTNEKLFF.

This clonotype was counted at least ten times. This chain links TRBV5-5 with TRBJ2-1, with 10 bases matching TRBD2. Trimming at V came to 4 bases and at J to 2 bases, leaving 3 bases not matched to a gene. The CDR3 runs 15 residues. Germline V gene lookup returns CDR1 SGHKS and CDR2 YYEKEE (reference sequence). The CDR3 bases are TGTGCCAGCAGCGCAACTAGCGGGGCCTACAATGAGCAGTTCTTC. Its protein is CASSATSGAYNEQFF.

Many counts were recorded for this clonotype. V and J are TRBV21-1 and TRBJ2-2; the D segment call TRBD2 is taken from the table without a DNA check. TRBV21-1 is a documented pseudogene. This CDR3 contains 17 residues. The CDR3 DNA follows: TGTGCCAGCAGCAAAGCCGAAGCGGCCATGAACACCGGGGAGCTGTTTTTT. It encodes CASSKAEAAMNTGELFF.

CDR3: CASSAKGHISEPQHF. The CDR3 bases are TGTGCCAGCAGCGCCAAAGGACACATCTCTGAGCCCCAGCATTTT. The rearrangement joins TRBV27 to TRBJ1-5; D may be TRBD1 (5 bases). The length of the CDR3 is 15 residues. CDR1 MNHEY and CDR2 SMNVEV come from the germline V gene (reference sequence). V lost 6 bases, J lost 8 bases, and 20 bases lay in between.